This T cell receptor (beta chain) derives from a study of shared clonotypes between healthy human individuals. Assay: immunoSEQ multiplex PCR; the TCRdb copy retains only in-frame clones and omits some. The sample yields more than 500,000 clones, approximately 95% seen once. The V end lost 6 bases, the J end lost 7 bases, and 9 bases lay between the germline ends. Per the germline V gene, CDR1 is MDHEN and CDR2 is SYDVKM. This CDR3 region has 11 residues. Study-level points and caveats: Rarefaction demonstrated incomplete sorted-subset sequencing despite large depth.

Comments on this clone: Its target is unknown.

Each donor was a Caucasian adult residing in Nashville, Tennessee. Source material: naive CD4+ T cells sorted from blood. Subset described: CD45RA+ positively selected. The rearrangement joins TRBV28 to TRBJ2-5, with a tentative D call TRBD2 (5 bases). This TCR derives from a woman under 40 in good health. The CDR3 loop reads CASSLGRTQYF. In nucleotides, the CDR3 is TGTGCCAGCAGCCTGGGGAGGACCCAGTACTTC.